These T cell receptor beta chains were read from a single sample in a study of blood T cells in healthy people across ages. Each CDR3 protein gets one entry after TCRdb re-called the 5' RACE reads with MiXCR. The sample lists approximately 700,000 distinct CDR3 sequences; approximately 31% were seen once. The sequencing sample was made of blood. The receptors originated from a woman older than 75 in good health. Each CDR3 is given with its conserved first and last residue. The D gene is left open where the match is weak. Expanded clones get a size class; other rows say once, few or many, or leave the size out.

J gene	clone size	V gene	D gene	CDR3 DNA	CDR3 protein
TRBJ2-4	-	TRBV30	TRBD1	TGTGCCTGGACCGGGACAGGGGTGAACATTCAGTACTTC	CAWTGTGVNIQYF
TRBJ2-1	many	TRBV7-2	TRBD2	TGTGCCAGCAGCTCTTCCGGGACTAGCAGTGAGCAGTTCTTC	CASSSSGTSSEQFF
TRBJ2-7	-	TRBV6-4	TRBD2	TGTGCCAGCAGCGACTTGGGGGGGTTCGAGCAGTACTTC	CASSDLGGFEQYF
TRBJ2-5	many	TRBV2	-	TGTGCCAGCAGACGGGGCCAAGAGACCCAGTACTTC	CASRRGQETQYF
TRBJ2-7	many	TRBV6-6	-	TGTGCCAGCAGTTTCCTTGGGGGCTACGAGCAGTACTTC	CASSFLGGYEQYF
TRBJ2-4	-	TRBV6-1	TRBD1	TGTGCCAGCAGTAATCCGGGACAGGGCGAACGGCGAACCAAAAACATTCAGTACTTC	CASSNPGQGERRTKNIQYF
TRBJ1-2	-	TRBV28	-	TGTGCCATCGACCCCCAGAGGGCAGATGGCTACACCTTC	CAIDPQRADGYTF
TRBJ2-1	-	TRBV6-1	TRBD2	TGTGCCAGCAGTGAAGGACTAGCGCCGCCGAACAATGAGCAGTTCTTC	CASSEGLAPPNNEQFF
TRBJ2-5	many	TRBV5-1	-	TGCGCCAGCAGCTTCGGTACGGAGACCCAGTACTTC	CASSFGTETQYF
TRBJ1-2	many	TRBV7-2	-	TGTGCCAGCAGCTTAGTTGGCTACACCTTC	CASSLVGYTF
TRBJ2-4	once	TRBV7-2	-	TGTGCCAGCAGCTTAGATTGGAAGCTAGCCAAAAACATTCAGTACTTC	CASSLDWKLAKNIQYF
TRBJ1-1	-	TRBV5-4	-	TGTGCCAGCAGCTTGGTAGGGGGAATGTACACTGAAGCTTTCTTT	CASSLVGGMYTEAFF
TRBJ1-2	many	TRBV20-1	TRBD1	TGCAGTGCTACTATGACAGGGGGCAGCAACTATGGCTACACCTTC	CSATMTGGSNYGYTF
TRBJ1-6	few	TRBV20-1	-	TGCAGTGCTTCTCGGGACATCTATAATTCACCCCTCCACTTT	CSASRDIYNSPLHF
TRBJ1-3	few	TRBV4-2	-	TGTGCCAGCAGCCAAGATGACCGCGGGGTCTCTGGAAACACCATATATTTT	CASSQDDRGVSGNTIYF
TRBJ1-4	-	TRBV5-1	TRBD1	TGCGCCAGCAGCTTGAGGGGGACAGGGCAGAATGAAAAACTGTTTTTT	CASSLRGTGQNEKLFF